This TCR beta chain was captured in a study of blood T cells in healthy people across ages. Using a J-beta primer mix together with a sample-barcoded 5' primer, a second PCR was run for roughly 6 to 11 cycles. TCRdb processed the 5' RACE reads anew with MiXCR; each CDR3 protein has one entry. Here the sample spans 1.5 million to 2 million distinct CDR3 sequences, roughly 50% being singletons. Notes on the study in general: Fewer expanded clones and more diversity marked long-lived versus aged donors. The recorded TCR beta diversity per million T cells decreased in a roughly linear manner with age. Because donor CMV status was unknown, expanded clonotype changes were possibly confounded.

Each sample yielded at least 6 million isolated PBMCs. As concerns this clonotype: The antigen is undetermined.

Sequenced material: blood. The receptor's source is a woman aged 40 to 55 in good health.

The CDR3: CSVASGLSSYEQYF. The CDR3 DNA sequence: TGCAGCGTAGCTAGCGGTTTGAGCTCCTACGAGCAGTACTTC. The V gene is TRBV29-1, the J gene TRBJ2-7; 7 bases line up with TRBD2. Germline V CDR1 and CDR2: SQVTM, ANQGSEA. The CDR3 length is 14 residues. Trimming at V came to 6 bases and at J to 0 bases, leaving 8 bases not matched to a gene.